This T cell receptor (beta chain) came from a study of T cell responses to AZD1222 COVID-19 vaccine. Study observations and caveats: Seropositive status at baseline applied to only six AZD1222 recipients. Receipt of two AZD1222 doses was followed by a rise in Spike-specific TCR breadth and depth. Close to half of spike-specific TCRs reportedly recognize unmutated variant regions.

Details on this clone: Its antigen remains unidentified.

Analyses pooled second doses at about 4 or about 12 weeks. The CDR3 contains 14 residues. V lost 3 bases, J lost 2 bases, and 8 bases lay in between. Germline assignment: CDR1 MNHEY and CDR2 SVGAGI. The table came from immunoSEQ multiplex PCR; TCRdb's copy has only in-frame clones and leaves some out. The table lists fewer than 120,000 clones, 94% of them singletons. The TCR was taken from an adult who received the AZD1222 COVID-19 vaccine. The sequenced sample was peripheral blood, obtained 28 days after the second AZD1222 dose. V is TRBV6-5 and J is TRBJ1-5, with a tentative D call TRBD1 (5 bases). The CDR3 coding sequence is TGTGCCAGCAGTTATGACAGCCGCAATCAGCCCCAGCATTTT. As protein: CASSYDSRNQPQHF.